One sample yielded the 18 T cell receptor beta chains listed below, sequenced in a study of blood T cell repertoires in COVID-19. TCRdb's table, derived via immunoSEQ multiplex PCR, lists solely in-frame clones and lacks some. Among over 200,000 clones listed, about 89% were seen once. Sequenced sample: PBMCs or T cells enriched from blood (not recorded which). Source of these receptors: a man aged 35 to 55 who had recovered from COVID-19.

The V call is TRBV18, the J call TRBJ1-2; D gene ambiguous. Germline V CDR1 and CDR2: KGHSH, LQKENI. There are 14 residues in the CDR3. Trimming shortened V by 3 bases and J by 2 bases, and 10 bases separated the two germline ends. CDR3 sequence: CASSPTVENYGYTF. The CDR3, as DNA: TGTGCCAGCTCACCGACTGTTGAGAACTATGGCTACACCTTC.

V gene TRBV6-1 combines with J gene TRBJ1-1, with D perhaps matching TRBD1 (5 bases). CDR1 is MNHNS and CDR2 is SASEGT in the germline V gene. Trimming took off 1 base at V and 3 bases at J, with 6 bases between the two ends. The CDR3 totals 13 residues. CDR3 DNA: TGTGCCAGCAGTGAAGGCAGGGACACTGAAGCTTTCTTT. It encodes CASSEGRDTEAFF.

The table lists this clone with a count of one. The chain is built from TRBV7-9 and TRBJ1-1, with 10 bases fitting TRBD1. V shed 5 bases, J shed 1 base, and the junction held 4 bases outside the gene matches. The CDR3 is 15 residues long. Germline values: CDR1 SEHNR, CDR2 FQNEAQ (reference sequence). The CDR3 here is CASSTRTGGNTEAFF. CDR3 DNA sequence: TGTGCCAGCAGCACCCGGACAGGGGGGAACACTGAAGCTTTCTTT.

DNA for the CDR3: TGTGCCAGCAGCTTGGATTTCACCAGCGGCCGGTTCTACTACGAGCAGTACTTC. It is translated as CASSLDFTSGRFYYEQYF. The chain has TRBV5-6 and TRBJ2-7; D is perhaps TRBD2 (5 bases). Between the trimmed V and J ends, which lost 0 bases and 3 bases, there was a span of 22 bases. Germline CDR1 reads SGHDT; CDR2 reads YYEEEE. There are 18 residues in the CDR3.

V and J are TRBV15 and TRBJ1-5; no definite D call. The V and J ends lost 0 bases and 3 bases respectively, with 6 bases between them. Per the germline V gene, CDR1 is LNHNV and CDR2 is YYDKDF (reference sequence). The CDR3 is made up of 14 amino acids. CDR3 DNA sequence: TGTGCCACCAGCAGAGAAAACTACAATCAGCCCCAGCATTTT. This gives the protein CATSRENYNQPQHF.

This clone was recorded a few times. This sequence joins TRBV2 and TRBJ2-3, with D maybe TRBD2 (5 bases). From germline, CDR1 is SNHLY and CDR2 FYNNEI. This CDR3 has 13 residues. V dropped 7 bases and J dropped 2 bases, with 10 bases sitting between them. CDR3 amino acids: CASMLEATDTQYF. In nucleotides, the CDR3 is TGTGCCAGCATGCTGGAGGCCACAGATACGCAGTATTTT.

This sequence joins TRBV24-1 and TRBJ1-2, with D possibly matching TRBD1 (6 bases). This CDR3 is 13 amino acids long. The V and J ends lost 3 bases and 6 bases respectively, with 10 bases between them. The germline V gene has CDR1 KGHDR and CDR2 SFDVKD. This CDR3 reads CATSDNRVDGYTF. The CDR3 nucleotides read TGTGCCACCAGTGATAACAGGGTGGATGGCTACACCTTC.

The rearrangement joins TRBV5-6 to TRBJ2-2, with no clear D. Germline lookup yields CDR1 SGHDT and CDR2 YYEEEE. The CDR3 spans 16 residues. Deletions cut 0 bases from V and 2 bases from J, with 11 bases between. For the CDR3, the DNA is TGTGCCAGCAGCTTGGCCTTGGGCAGCAACACCGGGGAGCTGTTTTTT. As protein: CASSLALGSNTGELFF.

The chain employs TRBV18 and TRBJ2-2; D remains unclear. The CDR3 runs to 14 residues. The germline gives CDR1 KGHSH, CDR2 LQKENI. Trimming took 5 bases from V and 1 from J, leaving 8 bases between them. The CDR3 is CASSTVGNTGELFF. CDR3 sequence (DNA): TGTGCCAGCTCAACAGTAGGGAACACCGGGGAGCTGTTTTTT.

The CDR3 loop reads CASSHRRLAGGPVEDSGELFF. CDR3 nucleotides: TGCGCCAGCAGCCACCGACGACTAGCGGGGGGGCCTGTTGAGGATTCCGGGGAGCTGTTTTTT. The gene calls are TRBV4-1 and TRBJ2-2; TRBD2 agrees at 14 bases. This CDR3 contains 21 residues. Germline CDR1 is MGHRA and CDR2 is YSYEKL. The trim removed 3 bases at V and 6 bases at J, leaving 18 bases unmatched.

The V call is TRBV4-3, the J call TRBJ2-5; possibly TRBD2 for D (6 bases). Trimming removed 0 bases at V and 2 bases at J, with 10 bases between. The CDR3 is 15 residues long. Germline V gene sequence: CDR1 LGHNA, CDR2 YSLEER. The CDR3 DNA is TGCGCCAGCAGCCAAGATCTGGACTATCAAGAGACCCAGTACTTC. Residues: CASSQDLDYQETQYF.

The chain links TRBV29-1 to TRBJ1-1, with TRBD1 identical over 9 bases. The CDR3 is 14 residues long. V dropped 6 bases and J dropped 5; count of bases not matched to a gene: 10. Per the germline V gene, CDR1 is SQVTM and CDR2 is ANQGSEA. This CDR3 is CSVVKQGAFTEAFF. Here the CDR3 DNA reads TGCAGCGTGGTTAAACAGGGGGCGTTTACTGAAGCTTTCTTT.

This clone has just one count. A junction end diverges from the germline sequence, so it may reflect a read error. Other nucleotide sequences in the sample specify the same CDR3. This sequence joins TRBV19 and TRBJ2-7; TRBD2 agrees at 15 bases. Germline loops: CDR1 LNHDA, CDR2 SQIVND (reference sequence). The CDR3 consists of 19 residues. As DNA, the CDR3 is TGTGCCAGTAGTTCCCCCCCGGGACTAGCGGGAGGTACGTCCTACGAGCAGTACTTT. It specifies CASSSPPGLAGGTSYEQYF.

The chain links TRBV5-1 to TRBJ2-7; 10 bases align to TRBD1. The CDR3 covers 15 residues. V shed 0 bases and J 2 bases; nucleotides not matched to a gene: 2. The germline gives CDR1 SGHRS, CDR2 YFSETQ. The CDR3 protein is CASSLGQGAAYEQYF. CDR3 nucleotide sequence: TGCGCCAGCAGCTTGGGACAGGGGGCAGCCTACGAGCAGTACTTC.

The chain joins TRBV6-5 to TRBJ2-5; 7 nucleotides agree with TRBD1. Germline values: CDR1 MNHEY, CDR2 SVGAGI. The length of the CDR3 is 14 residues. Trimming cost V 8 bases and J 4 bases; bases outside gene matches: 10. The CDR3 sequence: CASAFSYRGETQYF. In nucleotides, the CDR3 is TGTGCCAGCGCCTTCTCGTACAGGGGAGAGACCCAGTACTTC.

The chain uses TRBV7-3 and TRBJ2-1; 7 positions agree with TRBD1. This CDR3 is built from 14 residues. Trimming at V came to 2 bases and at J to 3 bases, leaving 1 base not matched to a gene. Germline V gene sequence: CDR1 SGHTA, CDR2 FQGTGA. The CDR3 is CASSLRDSYNEQFF. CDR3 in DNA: TGTGCCAGCAGCTTACGGGACAGCTACAATGAGCAGTTCTTC.

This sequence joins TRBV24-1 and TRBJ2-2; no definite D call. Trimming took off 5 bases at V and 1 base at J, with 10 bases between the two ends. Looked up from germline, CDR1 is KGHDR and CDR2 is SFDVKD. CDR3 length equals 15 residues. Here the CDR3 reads CATSGYAGNTGELFF. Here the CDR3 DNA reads TGTGCCACCAGTGGGTATGCAGGGAACACCGGGGAGCTGTTTTTT.

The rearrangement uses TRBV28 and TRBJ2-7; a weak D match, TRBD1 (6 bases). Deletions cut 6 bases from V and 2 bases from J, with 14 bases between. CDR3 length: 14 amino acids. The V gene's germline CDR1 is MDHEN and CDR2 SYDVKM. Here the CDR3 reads CASSPRTVTYEQYF. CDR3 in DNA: TGTGCCAGCAGCCCTCGGACAGTGACCTACGAGCAGTACTTC.